Given below is one T cell receptor (beta chain) in context. No antigen is known for it. The data belong to a study of Ad26.COV2.S vaccination and SARS-CoV-2 variants. At the level of the study: Ad26.COV2.S given intramuscularly, once or twice 56 days apart. General study points: The study found similar non-spike TCR breadth in vaccine and placebo recipients.

Method: immunoSEQ multiplex PCR; TCRdb's copy keeps in-frame clones and lacks some. Seen here are roughly 420,000 clones, around nine tenths observed once, and the top ten hold about 4%. CDR1 is LNHDA, CDR2 SQIVND, per germline (reference sequence). Unmatched junction bases numbered 2, after V lost 10 bases and J lost 0 bases. The CDR3 extends over 13 amino acids. Treatment reported: over 15 received Ad26.COV2.S at low or high dose, single or two shots; several received placebo; per-sample allocation not given. Specimen acquisition occurred on day 63 following the initial vaccine or placebo injection.

Sequences were derived from peripheral blood, sampled in a trial of Ad26.COV2.S vaccine versus placebo. This receptor was taken from a person between 18 and 65 years old who received the Ad26.COV2.S COVID-19 vaccine or a placebo. The J gene is TRBJ2-7, the V gene TRBV19; 11 nucleotides align to TRBD1. CDR3 DNA: TGTGCCACCGGGACAGGGGGCTCCTACGAGCAGTACTTC. This gives the protein CATGTGGSYEQYF.